One sample yielded the 7 T cell receptor beta chains listed below, sequenced in a study of blood T cell repertoires in COVID-19. Method: immunoSEQ multiplex PCR; TCRdb's copy keeps in-frame clones and lacks some. The data contain under 300,000 clones, roughly 89% of them singletons. The specimen was peripheral blood. The receptors were sampled from a woman aged 35 to 49 who had recovered from COVID-19.

This clone was observed a single time. This chain uses TRBV5-1 with TRBJ2-5; TRBD1 agrees at 7 bases. CDR1 is SGHRS and CDR2 is YFSETQ in the germline V gene. The CDR3 runs 15 residues. The junction had 7 bases not matched to a gene; V was cut back by 4 bases and J by 1 base. The CDR3 coding sequence is TGCGCCAGCAGCGCACATGGGACAGTCCAAGAGACCCAGTACTTC. Translated, it gives CASSAHGTVQETQYF.

This sequence joins TRBV5-6 and TRBJ2-2; TRBD2 is a possible D gene (6 bases). The CDR3 is 15 amino acids. Looked up from germline, CDR1 is SGHDT and CDR2 is YYEEEE. V was cut by 0 bases and J by 5 bases, with 11 bases left in between. The CDR3 bases are TGTGCCAGCAGCTTGGTGGCTAGCGAGACCGGGGAGCTGTTTTTT. Protein product: CASSLVASETGELFF.

J is TRBJ2-3 and V is TRBV7-6; TRBD2 is a possible D gene (7 bases). Deletions cut 5 bases from V and 0 bases from J, with 18 bases between. Germline CDR1 SGHVS, CDR2 FNYEAQ. CDR3 size: 17 residues. For the CDR3, the DNA is TGTGCCAGCAGCCCGCGGGGGCGACAGTTAAGCACAGATACGCAGTATTTT. Its translation: CASSPRGRQLSTDTQYF.

The chain uses TRBV5-5 and TRBJ1-5; weak D call: TRBD1 (6 bases). Germline V CDR1 and CDR2: SGHKS, YYEKEE (reference sequence). Trimming took 4 bases from V and 0 from J, leaving 11 bases between them. The CDR3 consists of 15 residues. CDR3: CASSATGTSNQPQHF. The CDR3 coding sequence is TGTGCCAGCAGCGCAACAGGGACTAGCAATCAGCCCCAGCATTTT.

The chain has TRBV2 and TRBJ1-5; D may be TRBD1 (5 bases). Deletions cut 3 bases from V and 2 bases from J, with 11 bases between. Germline-derived CDR1 and CDR2 are SNHLY and FYNNEI. The CDR3 is made up of 15 amino acids. This CDR3 is CASSEKTGGNQPQHF. Here the CDR3 DNA reads TGTGCCAGCAGTGAGAAAACAGGAGGCAATCAGCCCCAGCATTTT.

The chain links TRBV4-1 to TRBJ2-7, with D perhaps TRBD1 (5 bases). The CDR3 covers 16 residues. The germline gives CDR1 MGHRA, CDR2 YSYEKL. The V gene lost 0 bases and the J gene lost 4 bases, with 16 bases spanning the gap. As DNA, the CDR3 is TGCGCCAGCAGCCAAGATGGGGCCCCGTACAGTTACGAGCAGTACTTC. Protein product: CASSQDGAPYSYEQYF.

The chain employs TRBV29-1 and TRBJ2-7; TRBD1 agrees at 10 bases. CDR3 length: 12 residues. J was trimmed by 4 bases and V by 5 bases; bases with no gene match: 2. Germline V gene data show CDR1 as SQVTM and CDR2 as ANQGSEA. The CDR3 sequence is CSVPGQGYEQYF. The CDR3 DNA reads TGCAGCGTTCCGGGACAGGGGTACGAGCAGTACTTC.